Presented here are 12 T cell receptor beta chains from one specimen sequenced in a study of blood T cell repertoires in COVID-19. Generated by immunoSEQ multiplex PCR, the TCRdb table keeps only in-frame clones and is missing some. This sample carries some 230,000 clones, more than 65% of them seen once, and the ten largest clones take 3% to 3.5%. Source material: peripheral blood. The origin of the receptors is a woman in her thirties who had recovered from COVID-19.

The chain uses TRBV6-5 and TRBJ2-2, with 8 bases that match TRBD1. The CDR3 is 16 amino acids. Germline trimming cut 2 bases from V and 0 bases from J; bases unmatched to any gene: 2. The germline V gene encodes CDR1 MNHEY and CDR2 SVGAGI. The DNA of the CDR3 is TGTGCCAGCAGTTACAGGGGACAGGCGAACACCGGGGAGCTGTTTTTT. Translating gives CASSYRGQANTGELFF.

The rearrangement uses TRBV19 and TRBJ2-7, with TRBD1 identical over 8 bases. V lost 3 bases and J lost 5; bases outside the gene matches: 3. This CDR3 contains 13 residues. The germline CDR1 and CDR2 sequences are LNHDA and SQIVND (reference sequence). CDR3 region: CASSIDRGDEQYF. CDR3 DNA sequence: TGTGCCAGTAGTATCGACAGGGGCGACGAGCAGTACTTC.

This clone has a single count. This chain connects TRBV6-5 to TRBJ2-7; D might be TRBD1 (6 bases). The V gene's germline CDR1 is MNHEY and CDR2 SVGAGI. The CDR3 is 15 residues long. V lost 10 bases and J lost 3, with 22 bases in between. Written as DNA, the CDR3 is TGTGCCACACACAGAACAGGGAAAGTGGGCTACGAGCAGTACTTC. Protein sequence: CATHRTGKVGYEQYF.

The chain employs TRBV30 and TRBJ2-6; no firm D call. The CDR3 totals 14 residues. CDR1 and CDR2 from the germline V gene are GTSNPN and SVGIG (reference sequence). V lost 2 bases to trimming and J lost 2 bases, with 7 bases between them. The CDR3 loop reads CAWSRDTGANVLTF. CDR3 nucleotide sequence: TGTGCCTGGAGTAGAGACACTGGGGCCAACGTCCTGACTTTC.

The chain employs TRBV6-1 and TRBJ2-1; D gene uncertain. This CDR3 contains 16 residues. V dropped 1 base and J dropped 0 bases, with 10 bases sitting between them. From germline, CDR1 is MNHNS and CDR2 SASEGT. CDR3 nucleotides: TGTGCCAGCAGTGAAGGGTTCGTGAGCTCCTACAATGAGCAGTTCTTC. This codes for CASSEGFVSSYNEQFF.

Written as DNA, the CDR3 is TGTGCCAGCAGCTATACGACAGGGAATAATTCACCCCTCCACTTT. Residues: CASSYTTGNNSPLHF. The chain combines TRBV7-8 with TRBJ1-6, with 7 positions matching TRBD1. The CDR3 extends over 15 amino acids. The junction had 5 bases not matched to a gene; V was cut back by 4 bases and J by 5 bases. Germline V gene sequence: CDR1 SGHVS, CDR2 FQNEAQ.

CDR3 region: CASAADEFQETQYF. In nucleotides, the CDR3 is TGTGCCAGTGCTGCGGATGAGTTTCAAGAGACCCAGTACTTC. The genes are TRBV19 and TRBJ2-5; no definite D call. Trimming shortened V by 8 bases and J by 2 bases, and 15 bases separated the two germline ends. This CDR3 region has 14 residues. The V gene's germline CDR1 is LNHDA and CDR2 SQIVND (reference sequence).

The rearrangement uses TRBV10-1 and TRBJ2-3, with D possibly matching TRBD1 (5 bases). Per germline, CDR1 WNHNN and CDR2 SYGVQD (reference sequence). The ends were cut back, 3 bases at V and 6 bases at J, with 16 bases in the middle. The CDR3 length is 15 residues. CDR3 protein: CASSDGQGITDTQYF. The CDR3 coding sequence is TGCGCCAGCAGTGACGGGCAGGGAATAACCGATACGCAGTATTTT.

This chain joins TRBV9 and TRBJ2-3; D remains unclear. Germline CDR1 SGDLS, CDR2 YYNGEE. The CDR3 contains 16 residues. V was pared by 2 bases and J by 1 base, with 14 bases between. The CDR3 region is CASSVSIPMRTDTQYF. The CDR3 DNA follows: TGTGCCAGCAGCGTCTCTATCCCGATGCGCACAGATACGCAGTATTTT. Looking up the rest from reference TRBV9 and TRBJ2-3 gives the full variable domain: DSGVTQTPKHLITATGQRVTLRCSPRSGDLSVYWYQQSLDQGLQFLIQYYNGEERAKGNILERFSAQQFPDLHSELNLSSLELGDSALYFCASSVSIPMRTDTQYFGPGTRLTVL.

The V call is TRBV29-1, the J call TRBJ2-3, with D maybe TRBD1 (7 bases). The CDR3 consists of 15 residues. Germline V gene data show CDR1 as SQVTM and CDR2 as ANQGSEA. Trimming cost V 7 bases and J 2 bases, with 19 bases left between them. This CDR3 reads CSEGAGGPHTDTQYF. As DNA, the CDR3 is TGCAGCGAGGGGGCAGGGGGGCCTCACACAGATACGCAGTATTTT.

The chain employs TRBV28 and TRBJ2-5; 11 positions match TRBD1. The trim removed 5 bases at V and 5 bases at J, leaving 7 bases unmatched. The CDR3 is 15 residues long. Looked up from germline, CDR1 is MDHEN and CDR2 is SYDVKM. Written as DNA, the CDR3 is TGTGCCAGCAGTGAAAGGGACAGGGGGACGGAGACCCAGTACTTC. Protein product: CASSERDRGTETQYF.

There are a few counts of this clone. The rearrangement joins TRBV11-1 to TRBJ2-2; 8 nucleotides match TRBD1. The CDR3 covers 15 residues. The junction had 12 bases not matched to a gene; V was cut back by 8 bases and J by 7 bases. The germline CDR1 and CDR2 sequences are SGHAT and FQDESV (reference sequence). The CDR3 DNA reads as TGTGCCAGCGAGACCGGACAGGGTTTCGGCGGGGAGCTGTTTTTT. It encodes CASETGQGFGGELFF.